The source of this TCR beta chain is a study of radiotherapy plus CTLA-4 blockade in lung cancer. Assay used: immunoSEQ multiplex PCR; TCRdb lists only in-frame clones, some missing. In the table there are about 51,000 clones, roughly 83% of which are singletons. The study treated chemo-refractory metastatic non-small-cell lung cancer patients with focal radiation plus ipilimumab CTLA-4 blockade. Regarding the study as a whole: An expansion of tumor-derived TCR clones occurred in blood after radiotherapy plus ipilimumab.

Turning to this clone: What it binds is unknown.

The CDR3 consists of 13 residues. Germline V gene data show CDR1 as SGHAT and CDR2 as FQNNGV. Trimming removed 5 bases from V and 1 base from J, with 8 bases in between. This specimen consisted of peripheral blood, obtained from a patient treated with radiotherapy plus ipilimumab. The clonotype comes from a human donor with non-small cell lung cancer who had a complete response to radiotherapy plus ipilimumab. J is TRBJ1-1 and V is TRBV11-2; D is ambiguous. In DNA form, the CDR3 reads TGTGCCAGCAGCCGACAAGAGAACACTGAAGCTTTCTTT. Its translation is CASSRQENTEAFF.